The 6 T cell receptor beta chains in this list originate from one sample, sequenced in a study of T cells in tuberculosis. Time point given: new active TB diagnosis, blood taken before or within 7 days of starting treatment. Repertoires were generated with immunoSEQ multiplex PCR, while TCRdb's copy carries only in-frame clones and drops some. The repertoire holds approximately 46,000 clones, 90% to 95% seen once, with under 1.5% in the top ten. Source: PBMCs, taken at tuberculosis diagnosis. The source is an adult with tuberculosis.

This clone was detected once. The chain uses TRBV5-4 and TRBJ2-1, with TRBD2 matching over 8 bases. CDR3 size: 15 residues. Germline trimming cut 3 bases from V and 5 bases from J; bases unmatched to any gene: 7. The V gene's germline CDR1 is SGHNT and CDR2 YYREEE (reference sequence). The CDR3 loop is CASSSRTSGNNEQFF. The DNA for the CDR3 is TGTGCCAGCAGCTCTCGAACTAGCGGAAACAATGAGCAGTTCTTC. The whole variable domain, filled in from reference TRBV5-4 and TRBJ2-1, reads ETGVTQSPTHLIKTRGQQVTLRCSSQSGHNTVSWYQQALGQGPQFIFQYYREEENGRGNFPPRFSGLQFPNYSSELNVNALELDDSALYLCASSSRTSGNNEQFFGPGTRLTVL.

The V gene is TRBV4-1, the J gene TRBJ1-3; 10 nucleotides match TRBD1. This CDR3 comprises 21 residues. Germline CDR1 is MGHRA and CDR2 is YSYEKL. Trimming at V came to 0 bases and at J to 0 bases, leaving 14 bases not matched to a gene. The CDR3 protein is CASSQDRPGQGFWSSGNTIYF. CDR3 coding DNA: TGCGCCAGCAGCCAAGACCGGCCGGGACAGGGGTTTTGGAGCTCTGGAAACACCATATATTTT.

This clone was seen a single time. The V gene is TRBV18, the J gene TRBJ2-3; the match to TRBD2 covers 8 bases. The germline V gene has CDR1 KGHSH and CDR2 LQKENI. The CDR3 covers 16 residues. J was trimmed by 2 bases and V by 6 bases; bases with no gene match: 10. This chain's CDR3 is CASSSYRGRTTDTQYF. Written as DNA, the CDR3 is TGTGCCAGCTCCTCCTATCGCGGGAGGACCACAGATACGCAGTATTTT. The variable domain in full, with the rest retrieved from reference TRBV18 and TRBJ2-3, is NAGVMQNPRHLVRRRGQEARLRCSPMKGHSHVYWYRQLPEEGLKFMVYLQKENIIDESGMPKERFSAEFPKEGPSILRIQQVVRGDSAAYFCASSSYRGRTTDTQYFGPGTRLTVL.

The chain is built from TRBV19 and TRBJ1-2, with TRBD1 identical over 9 bases. Germline V CDR1 and CDR2: LNHDA, SQIVND (reference sequence). Trimming cost V 5 bases and J 2 bases; bases outside gene matches: 6. The CDR3 spans 15 residues. The CDR3 loop reads CASSPGDRANYGYTF. CDR3 bases: TGTGCCAGTAGTCCCGGGGACAGGGCAAACTATGGCTACACCTTC.

This sequence joins TRBV6-5 and TRBJ2-7; 9 bases map to TRBD2. This CDR3 spans 13 amino acids. Germline V lookup: CDR1 MNHEY, CDR2 SVGAGI. V was clipped by 4 bases and J by 5 bases; unmatched bases: 3. CDR3 protein: CASSSSGTNEQYF. In DNA form, the CDR3 reads TGTGCCAGCAGTTCTAGCGGGACGAACGAGCAGTACTTC.

In this sample, this clone turned up a few times. This rearrangement joins TRBV11-3 to TRBJ2-2; TRBD1 aligns across 10 bases. The V gene's germline CDR1 is SGHNT and CDR2 YENEEA. J gave up 1 base and V 3 bases, and 5 bases lay outside the gene matches. CDR3 length: 17 amino acids. The CDR3 nucleotides read TGTGCCAGCAGCTTTTCCGGACAGGGGGTGAACACCGGGGAGCTGTTTTTT. As protein: CASSFSGQGVNTGELFF. The full variable domain, completed using reference TRBV11-3 and TRBJ2-2, is EAGVVQSPRYKIIEKKQPVAFWCNPISGHNTLYWYLQNLGQGPELLIRYENEEAVDDSQLPKDRFSAERLKGVDSTLKIQPAELGDSAVYLCASSFSGQGVNTGELFFGEGSRLTVL.